These 26 T cell receptor beta chains share one sample of origin, sequenced in a study of cytomegalovirus exposure and HLA in healthy donors. The PCR used 60 Vbeta and 13 Jbeta primers. Sequencing used immunoSEQ multiplex PCR; TCRdb keeps in-frame clones, though not all of them. The sample has about 300,000 clones; about nine tenths are singletons. Sequenced: PBMCs. The receptors here all came from a man aged 35 to 55 in good health and CMV-seropositive.

The chain couples TRBV11-1 to TRBJ2-1, with 11 positions matching TRBD2. CDR3 length: 18 amino acids. The J segment lost 4 bases and the V segment lost 4 bases, leaving 12 bases of the junction unmatched. The germline CDR1 and CDR2 sequences are SGHAT and FQDESV (reference sequence). The CDR3 protein is CASSYKERGLAAYNEQFF. In DNA, the CDR3 is TGTGCCAGCAGCTACAAAGAGAGGGGACTAGCGGCTTACAATGAGCAGTTCTTC.

This chain links TRBV30 with TRBJ2-1; 7 nucleotides align to TRBD2. V shed 5 bases, J shed 7 bases, and the junction held 2 bases outside the gene matches. This CDR3 region has 11 residues. Per the germline V gene, CDR1 is GTSNPN and CDR2 is SVGIG (reference sequence). The CDR3 DNA reads as TGTGCCTGGGGGAGGGTTAATGAGCAGTTCTTC. This translates into CAWGRVNEQFF. Supplemented by reference TRBV30 and TRBJ2-1, the full variable domain reads SQTIHQWPATLVQPVGSPLSLECTVEGTSNPNLYWYRQAAGRGLQLLFYSVGIGQISSEVPQNLSASRPQDRQFILSSKKLLLSDSGFYLCAWGRVNEQFFGPGTRLTVL.

The chain couples TRBV2 to TRBJ1-1; D uncertain. Germline V gene data show CDR1 as SNHLY and CDR2 as FYNNEI. Trimming removed 7 bases from V and 3 bases from J, with 15 bases in between. The CDR3 covers 14 residues. Here the CDR3 reads CASTTGRGDTEAFF. The DNA for the CDR3 is TGTGCCAGCACCACGGGTCGCGGTGACACTGAAGCTTTCTTT.

The V call is TRBV7-8, the J call TRBJ2-3; perhaps TRBD2 as D (7 bases). This CDR3 comprises 14 residues. V lost 4 bases to trimming and J lost 3 bases, with 11 bases between them. From germline, CDR1 is SGHVS and CDR2 FQNEAQ. This chain's CDR3 is CASSSQGGTDTQYF. The CDR3 region has the DNA TGTGCCAGCAGCTCACAGGGAGGGACAGATACGCAGTATTTT. Complete variable domain (other parts from reference TRBV7-8 and TRBJ2-3): GAGVSQSPRYKVAKRGQDVALRCDPISGHVSLFWYQQALGQGPEFLTYFQNEAQLDKSGLPSDRFFAERPEGSVSTLKIQRTQQEDSAVYLCASSSQGGTDTQYFGPGTRLTVL.

This clone has just a few counts. Distinct nucleotide sequences in the sample also encode this CDR3. In DNA, the CDR3 is TGTGCCAGCAGCTTCGGTGGGGGGAACACAGATACGCAGTATTTT. It is translated as CASSFGGGNTDTQYF. The chain joins TRBV5-4 to TRBJ2-3; D possibly corresponds to TRBD2 (6 bases). CDR1 and CDR2 (germline): SGHNT, YYREEE (reference sequence). V was trimmed by 2 bases and J by 2 bases, leaving 12 bases between them. The CDR3 is 15 residues long.

This sequence joins TRBV28 and TRBJ2-1, with TRBD2 matching 9 bases. J gave up 9 bases and V 8 bases, and 11 bases lay outside the gene matches. The germline CDR1 and CDR2 sequences are MDHEN and SYDVKM. The CDR3 covers 14 residues. The CDR3, as DNA: TGTGCCAGCCATAGCGGGAGCAGTTACTTTGAGCAGTTCTTC. This translates into CASHSGSSYFEQFF.

The J gene is TRBJ1-1, the V gene TRBV27, with 7 bases fitting TRBD1. After removal of 6 bases from V and 4 bases from J, the junction contained 5 bases not matched to a gene. This CDR3 has 13 residues. Per the germline V gene, CDR1 is MNHEY and CDR2 is SMNVEV (reference sequence). The CDR3 reads CASRTGPVTEAFF. In DNA form, the CDR3 reads TGTGCCAGCAGGACAGGGCCGGTCACTGAAGCTTTCTTT.

The gene calls are TRBV28 and TRBJ1-1; 12 nucleotides line up with TRBD1. Unmatched junction bases numbered 8, after V lost 7 bases and J lost 5 bases. The CDR3 sequence is 15 residues long. From germline, CDR1 is MDHEN and CDR2 SYDVKM. This CDR3 is CASNRDRGPRTEAFF. CDR3 DNA sequence: TGTGCCAGCAACCGGGACAGGGGGCCCCGGACTGAAGCTTTCTTT.

This sequence joins TRBV2 and TRBJ2-1; D possibly corresponds to TRBD2 (7 bases). Trimming took 7 bases from V and 1 from J, leaving 11 bases between them. The CDR3 covers 14 residues. Germline V gene lookup returns CDR1 SNHLY and CDR2 FYNNEI. The CDR3 bases are TGTGCCAGCAAACAGGGAGGGTCCTACAATGAGCAGTTCTTC. Protein: CASKQGGSYNEQFF.

The genes are TRBV9 and TRBJ2-5; TRBD2 matches at 12 bases. The CDR3 runs 17 residues. Trimming took 0 bases from V and 0 from J; bases not matched to a gene: 3. Germline loops: CDR1 SGDLS, CDR2 YYNGEE. This chain's CDR3 is CASSVDLAGGHQETQYF. As DNA, the CDR3 is TGTGCCAGCAGCGTAGATCTAGCGGGAGGGCACCAAGAGACCCAGTACTTC.

V is TRBV6-6 and J is TRBJ2-7, with 8 bases fitting TRBD2. This CDR3 is built from 12 residues. From germline, CDR1 is MNHNY and CDR2 SVGAGI (reference sequence). Unmatched junction bases numbered 3, after V lost 5 bases and J lost 6 bases. The CDR3 DNA reads TGTGCCAGCAGTCCCGGGGGGGTCGAGCAGTACTTC. Protein product: CASSPGGVEQYF.

J is TRBJ1-2 and V is TRBV19; TRBD1 aligns across 8 bases. The V segment lost 6 bases and the J segment 8 bases; nucleotides outside the gene matches: 11. There are 14 residues in the CDR3. Germline assignment: CDR1 LNHDA and CDR2 SQIVND (reference sequence). The CDR3 loop is CASSTLDRGRGYTF. CDR3 DNA: TGTGCCAGTAGCACCCTTGACAGGGGCCGCGGCTACACCTTC.

The chain has TRBV7-9 and TRBJ1-1, with D uncertain. With 2 bases removed from V and 0 bases from J, the gap between germline ends came to 10 bases. The CDR3 has 15 residues. Germline CDR1 reads SEHNR; CDR2 reads FQNEAQ (reference sequence). CDR3 residues: CASSLNPGMNTEAFF. In DNA, the CDR3 is TGTGCCAGCAGCTTAAATCCGGGGATGAACACTGAAGCTTTCTTT.

A few counts support this clone. V is TRBV11-2 and J is TRBJ1-2, with a weak D call TRBD1 (5 bases). Germline V gene data show CDR1 as SGHAT and CDR2 as FQNNGV. The CDR3 is 15 amino acids. Between the trimmed V and J ends, which lost 5 bases and 8 bases, there was a span of 21 bases. This CDR3 is CASSQGRVNLGGYTF. In DNA, the CDR3 is TGTGCCAGCAGCCAGGGCAGGGTTAATTTGGGAGGCTACACCTTC.

The V gene is TRBV5-4, the J gene TRBJ2-1; 11 bases fit TRBD2. J was trimmed by 9 bases and V by 0 bases; bases with no gene match: 5. Germline values: CDR1 SGHNT, CDR2 YYREEE (reference sequence). The CDR3 runs to 15 residues. CDR3 sequence reads: CASSLALAGVSEQFF. The CDR3 DNA reads TGTGCCAGCAGCTTGGCACTAGCGGGAGTAAGTGAGCAGTTCTTC.

The chain uses TRBV6-1 and TRBJ1-5; maybe TRBD1 (5 bases). Germline V gives CDR1 MNHNS, CDR2 SASEGT. The CDR3 sequence is 16 residues long. Trimming removed 0 bases from V and 4 bases from J, with 13 bases in between. The CDR3 is CASSEALSGGNQPQHF. The CDR3 coding sequence is TGTGCCAGCAGTGAAGCGCTTTCGGGGGGAAATCAGCCCCAGCATTTT.

The chain combines TRBV27 with TRBJ1-1, with a possible D match to TRBD1 (6 bases). Deletions cut 8 bases from V and 7 bases from J, with 29 bases between. Germline CDR1 reads MNHEY; CDR2 reads SMNVEV (reference sequence). The CDR3 is made up of 17 amino acids. The CDR3 DNA reads TGTGCCAGCTTTTCGGGGACCCAGGGGCCGTCCGCCGGTGAAGCTTTCTTT. Translation gives CASFSGTQGPSAGEAFF.

The chain is built from TRBV27 and TRBJ2-3; TRBD1 aligns across 9 bases. V shed 8 bases and J 3 bases; nucleotides not matched to a gene: 9. CDR1 is MNHEY, CDR2 SMNVEV, per germline (reference sequence). This CDR3 region has 15 residues. CDR3 sequence reads: CASYSRQGGTDTQYF. In nucleotides, the CDR3 is TGTGCCAGCTACTCGAGACAGGGGGGGACAGATACGCAGTATTTT.

V usage is TRBV7-9 and J usage is TRBJ2-3; D not resolved. CDR1 and CDR2 from the germline V gene are SEHNR and FQNEAQ (reference sequence). V was pared by 5 bases and J by 2 bases, with 5 bases between. The CDR3 runs 12 residues. The CDR3 sequence is CASSPNTDTQYF. The CDR3 nucleotides are TGTGCCAGCAGCCCCAACACAGATACGCAGTATTTT. The whole variable domain, filled in from reference TRBV7-9 and TRBJ2-3, reads DTGVSQNPRHKITKRGQNVTFRCDPISEHNRLYWYRQTLGQGPEFLTYFQNEAQLEKSRLLSDRFSAERPKGSFSTLEIQRTEQGDSAMYLCASSPNTDTQYFGPGTRLTVL.

This clone was counted only a few times. The rearrangement links TRBV14 to TRBJ2-7; D is undetermined. Germline CDR1 and CDR2: SGHDN and FVKESK. Trimming took off 5 bases at V and 3 bases at J, with 14 bases between the two ends. This CDR3 spans 14 amino acids. The CDR3 sequence is CASSTRRLDYEQYF. As DNA, the CDR3 is TGTGCCAGCAGCACCCGGAGACTGGACTACGAGCAGTACTTC.

This clone turned up a few times. Other DNA sequences in the same sample also yield this CDR3. The V call is TRBV4-1, the J call TRBJ1-1; D perhaps matches TRBD1 (6 bases). The CDR3 length is 15 residues. V was clipped by 1 base and J by 0 bases, with 9 bases between them. Germline-derived CDR1 and CDR2 are MGHRA and YSYEKL. The CDR3 spells CASSQVTGLNTEAFF. The CDR3 nucleotides are TGCGCCAGCAGCCAAGTGACAGGATTGAACACTGAAGCTTTCTTT.

This chain uses TRBV4-1 with TRBJ1-6; D remains ambiguous. Germline CDR1 MGHRA, CDR2 YSYEKL. The CDR3 runs to 14 residues. V lost 7 bases, J lost 7 bases, and 14 bases lay in between. The CDR3 coding sequence is TGCGCCAGCACCCCGGGGTGGGAGAATTCACCCCTCCACTTT. It encodes CASTPGWENSPLHF.

Regarding this clone: At one end, the junction sequence differs from germline, possibly due to a read error. Other nucleotide sequences in the sample specify the same CDR3. Written as DNA, the CDR3 is TGTGCCAGCAGCTTGGGAGGCTACGAGCAATACTTC. Protein sequence: CASSLGGYEQYF. The rearrangement joins TRBV5-4 to TRBJ2-7, with no clear D. CDR1 and CDR2 (germline): SGHNT, YYREEE (reference sequence). The CDR3 has 12 amino acids.

This clone was seen only once. The chain joins TRBV28 to TRBJ1-5, with D possibly being TRBD1 (5 bases). The V gene lost 6 bases and the J gene lost 0 bases, with 15 bases spanning the gap. In germline, CDR1 is MDHEN, CDR2 SYDVKM. The CDR3 sequence is 16 residues long. Written as DNA, the CDR3 is TGTGCCAGCAGGGGGCGGGGGAGAGTTAGCAATCAGCCCCAGCATTTT. This encodes CASRGRGRVSNQPQHF.

V and J are TRBV6-5 and TRBJ1-1; unclear D gene. The CDR3 length is 14 residues. Germline values: CDR1 MNHEY, CDR2 SVGAGI. V shed 4 bases and J shed 4 bases, with 13 bases lying between them. The CDR3 bases are TGTGCCAGCAGTTTCGGGGATCTTAGCACTGAAGCTTTCTTT. Its protein is CASSFGDLSTEAFF.

V gene TRBV7-2 combines with J gene TRBJ2-7; TRBD2 aligns across 13 bases. The germline V gene encodes CDR1 SGHTA and CDR2 FQGNSA. J gave up 5 bases and V 5 bases, and 6 bases lay outside the gene matches. The CDR3 length is 15 residues. The CDR3 spells CASSPAGLAGDEQYF. DNA of the CDR3: TGTGCCAGCAGCCCCGCCGGACTAGCGGGAGACGAGCAGTACTTC.